Below, 32 T cell receptor beta chains from the same sample are listed, as sequenced in a study of T cell repertoires in cytomegalovirus infection. Their target antigens are unknown. TCRdb reanalysed the reads using MiXCR and keeps one entry per CDR3 protein. The data hold about 830,000 distinct CDR3 sequences, with about 33% observed a single time. The sequencing used cultured CD8+ T cells from PBMCs, collected from culture after CMV antigen stimulation. Every receptor here comes from a human donor in good health (CMV status not recorded). Some clones in this sample may be carry-over from other donors' samples.

The V and J genes are TRBV4-1 and TRBJ2-7; D may be TRBD2 (6 bases). Germline CDR1 and CDR2: MGHRA and YSYEKL. Trimming stripped 1 base from V and 8 bases from J, with 6 bases between. The CDR3 contains 11 residues. The CDR3 loop is CASSQGGKQYF. The CDR3, as DNA: TGCGCCAGCAGCCAAGGCGGGAAGCAGTACTTC.

In its sample, this clonotype was seen a few times. The genes are TRBV7-4 and TRBJ1-4; D call uncertain. Germline loops: CDR1 SGHVT, CDR2 SQSDAQ. Trimming shortened V by 1 base and J by 7 bases, and 10 bases separated the two germline ends. CDR3 length equals 14 residues. In DNA form, the CDR3 reads TGTGCCAGCAGCTTAGATGGCAAGGGTGAAAAACTGTTTTTT. Translation gives CASSLDGKGEKLFF.

This clonotype was found a few times. The rearrangement uses TRBV7-9 and TRBJ2-7; perhaps D is TRBD1 or TRBD2 (5 bases each). The CDR3 is 13 amino acids. Trimming took 4 bases from V and 0 from J, leaving 7 bases between them. Per germline, CDR1 SEHNR and CDR2 FQNEAQ (reference sequence). The CDR3 reads CASSSGASYEQYV. The DNA for the CDR3 is TGTGCCAGCAGCTCCGGGGCCTCCTACGAGCAGTACGTC.

The chain links TRBV19 to TRBJ2-5; D ambiguous. Germline CDR1 and CDR2: LNHDA and SQIVND (reference sequence). The CDR3 runs 13 residues. V was trimmed by 3 bases and J by 4 bases, leaving 9 bases between them. CDR3 loop: CASSIGSAETQYF. DNA for the CDR3: TGTGCCAGTAGTATCGGCAGCGCAGAGACCCAGTACTTC.

The chain joins TRBV6-2 or TRBV6-3 to TRBJ2-3; 7 positions match TRBD2. The germline V gene has CDR1 MNHEY and CDR2 SVGEGT. The CDR3 is made up of 15 amino acids. The V and J ends lost 8 bases and 4 bases, in that order; junction bases with no gene match: 12. CDR3 amino acids: CASGDSGHGADTQYF. The CDR3 DNA sequence: TGTGCCAGCGGAGATAGCGGGCATGGCGCAGATACGCAGTATTTT.

On this clonotype itself: At one boundary the junction diverges from the germline segment, which might be a read error. V is TRBV4-1 and J is TRBJ2-5; 8 bases are shared with TRBD2. The CDR3 runs to 17 residues. In germline, CDR1 is MGHRA, CDR2 YSYEKL. CDR3 amino acids: CASSHQIYSGAQETQYF. In nucleotides, the CDR3 is TGCGCCAGCAGCCATCAAATTTATAGCGGGGCCCAAGAGACCCAGTACTTT.

The rearrangement links TRBV7-9 to TRBJ2-7, with D possibly matching TRBD1 (5 bases). Germline CDR1 and CDR2: SEHNR and FQNEAQ (reference sequence). This CDR3 has 14 amino acids. V lost 7 bases and J 2 bases, leaving 15 bases between the germline ends. The CDR3 nucleotides read TGTGCCAGCATCCTAGACAGATTTCCCTACGAGCAGTACTTC. This sequence encodes CASILDRFPYEQYF. Based on the CDR3 plus reference TRBV7-9 and TRBJ2-7, the full variable domain is DTGVSQNPRHKITKRGQNVTFRCDPISEHNRLYWYRQTLGQGPEFLTYFQNEAQLEKSRLLSDRFSAERPKGSFSTLEIQRTEQGDSAMYLCASILDRFPYEQYFGPGTRLTVT.

The sample holds a few counts of this clonotype. The genes are TRBV12-5 and TRBJ1-1; 7 bases align to TRBD1. The germline V gene encodes CDR1 LGHNT and CDR2 FRNRAP. CDR3 length: 13 residues. Trimming removed 6 bases from V and 3 bases from J; junction bases left unmatched: 4. The CDR3, as DNA: TGTGCTAGTGGGGACAGGTGGGACACTGAAGCTTTCTTT. This sequence encodes CASGDRWDTEAFF.

This clonotype was observed a handful of times. CDR3 in DNA: TGTGCCAGTAGTACCCTAGCGGGGGGCAACAATGAGCAGTTCTTC. Protein sequence: CASSTLAGGNNEQFF. The chain combines TRBV19 with TRBJ2-1; 11 bases match TRBD2. Trimming removed 4 bases from V and 5 bases from J; junction bases left unmatched: 4. Germline loops: CDR1 LNHDA, CDR2 SQIVND (reference sequence). The CDR3 runs to 15 residues.

The gene calls are TRBV27 and TRBJ1-2; no reliable D call. The CDR3 runs 13 residues. From germline, CDR1 is MNHEY and CDR2 SMNVEV (reference sequence). V lost 3 bases and J lost 2, with 7 bases in between. This CDR3 reads CASSFRTNYGYTF. For the CDR3, the DNA is TGTGCCAGCAGTTTCCGGACCAACTATGGCTACACCTTC.

CDR3 amino acids: CASSTPREGRPGEQFF. Written as DNA, the CDR3 is TGTGCCAGCAGCACCCCACGGGAGGGCAGACCGGGAGAGCAGTTCTTC. The chain carries TRBV9 and TRBJ2-1, with 8 nucleotides matching TRBD2. The V and J ends lost 4 bases and 10 bases, in that order; junction bases with no gene match: 16. Germline-derived CDR1 and CDR2 are SGDLS and YYNGEE. The CDR3 length is 16 residues.

This chain connects TRBV6-6 to TRBJ2-7; 7 positions agree with TRBD2. With V trimmed by 4 bases and J by 9 bases, 12 bases remained unmatched. The CDR3 consists of 14 residues. Germline V gene data show CDR1 as MNHNY and CDR2 as SVGAGI (reference sequence). The CDR3 sequence is CASSSPTGGPVQYV. CDR3 sequence (DNA): TGTGCCAGCAGTTCCCCAACGGGGGGACCGGTGCAGTACGTC.

This clonotype showed up just a few times. The V gene is TRBV27, the J gene TRBJ2-3; perhaps D is TRBD1 or TRBD2 (5 bases each). Trimming stripped 5 bases from V and 0 bases from J, with 15 bases between. The CDR3 is 16 amino acids. CDR1 MNHEY and CDR2 SMNVEV come from the germline V gene (reference sequence). As DNA, the CDR3 is TGTGCCAGCAGTGAATCGGGGCCCCGGAGCACAGATACGCAGTATTTT. Translation: CASSESGPRSTDTQYF.

This rearrangement joins TRBV7-9 to TRBJ2-4; a possible D gene is TRBD2 (7 bases). Germline CDR1 is SEHNR and CDR2 is FQNEAQ (reference sequence). V was clipped by 7 bases and J by 1 base, with 23 bases between them. This CDR3 region has 18 residues. CDR3 nucleotide sequence: TGTGCCAGCATCCCCATTTGGGAAGGGGGGGCGGCCAAAAACATTCAGTACTTC. This encodes CASIPIWEGGAAKNIQYF.

This clonotype was observed a few times. The chain employs TRBV6-6 and TRBJ2-7; 7 bases agree with TRBD1. With V trimmed by 4 bases and J by 7 bases, 7 bases remained unmatched. The germline CDR1 and CDR2 sequences are MNHNY and SVGAGI (reference sequence). This CDR3 comprises 13 residues. The CDR3 protein is CASSLDRHEEQYV. In nucleotides, the CDR3 is TGTGCCAGCAGTTTGGACAGGCACGAAGAGCAGTACGTC.

The rearrangement joins TRBV4-1 to TRBJ2-7; TRBD2 matches 7 bases. Germline assignment: CDR1 MGHRA and CDR2 YSYEKL. This CDR3 is 14 amino acids long. Losses at the gene ends were 3 bases for V and 6 bases for J; bases not matched to a gene: 8. CDR3 sequence: CASSHPRDYGEQYF. CDR3 in DNA: TGCGCCAGCAGCCACCCGCGGGACTATGGCGAGCAGTACTTC.

This clonotype was counted ten times or more. The rearrangement uses TRBV7-9 and TRBJ2-2; possibly TRBD1 for D (6 bases). Germline-derived CDR1 and CDR2 are SEHNR and FQNEAQ (reference sequence). The V end was cut by 5 bases, the J end by 3 bases, with 7 bases between. The CDR3 covers 13 residues. The CDR3 DNA sequence: TGTGCCAGCAGCCACAGGGACACCGGGGAGCTGTTTTTT. Amino acid sequence: CASSHRDTGELFF.

J is TRBJ1-1 and V is TRBV3-1; D call uncertain. The germline CDR1 and CDR2 sequences are LGHDT and YNNKEL (reference sequence). Trimming left V 3 bases short and J 8 bases short, with 13 bases between. This CDR3 has 13 amino acids. Here the CDR3 reads CASSHAEAGEAFF. CDR3 DNA sequence: TGTGCCAGCAGCCATGCGGAGGCGGGGGAAGCTTTCTTT.

The genes are TRBV20-1 and TRBJ2-7; D unclear. CDR3 length: 14 residues. Per germline, CDR1 DFQATT and CDR2 SNEGSKA (reference sequence). Trimming took off 0 bases at V and 5 bases at J, with 14 bases between the two ends. The CDR3 DNA is TGCAGTGCTAGAGAAAGAAGGGCGGTCCACGAGCAGTACGTC. Protein sequence: CSARERRAVHEQYV.

On this clonotype: This may be a read error, as it is one base from a much larger clone. This rearrangement joins TRBV7-9 to TRBJ2-1; perhaps D is TRBD1 or TRBD2 (5 bases each). CDR3 length equals 20 residues. CDR1 is SEHNR and CDR2 is FQNEAQ in the germline V gene (reference sequence). CDR3 in DNA: TGTGCCAGCAGCTTAGGTATCCCTCTCCCTGACGGGACGAGGGGCAATGAGCAGATCTTC. Its translation: CASSLGIPLPDGTRGNEQIF. Variable domain in full (rest from reference TRBV7-9 and TRBJ2-1): DTGVSQNPRHKITKRGQNVTFRCDPISEHNRLYWYRQTLGQGPEFLTYFQNEAQLEKSRLLSDRFSAERPKGSFSTLEIQRTEQGDSAMYLCASSLGIPLPDGTRGNEQIFGPGTRLTVL.

This sequence joins TRBV15 and TRBJ1-3; D ambiguous. This CDR3 has 17 residues. V was cut by 0 bases and J by 0 bases, with 12 bases left in between. Germline V gene sequence: CDR1 LNHNV, CDR2 YYDKDF (reference sequence). The CDR3 sequence is CATSRDPDIPSGNTIYF. The CDR3 DNA reads as TGTGCCACCAGCAGAGATCCAGACATCCCCTCTGGAAACACCATATATTTT.

This chain joins TRBV10-3 and TRBJ1-1, with D tentatively TRBD1 (5 bases). The germline V and J ends were trimmed by 8 bases and 2 bases, with 12 bases remaining between them. The CDR3 is 13 residues long. Per germline, CDR1 ENHRY and CDR2 SYGVKD. The CDR3 loop is CAIGGTANTEAFF. In DNA form, the CDR3 reads TGTGCCATCGGAGGGACGGCAAACACTGAAGCTTTCTTT.

The sample holds many counts of this clonotype. This chain joins TRBV19 and TRBJ2-3; no clear D. CDR3 length equals 13 residues. The germline V and J ends were trimmed by 3 bases and 4 bases, with 8 bases remaining between them. The germline CDR1 and CDR2 sequences are LNHDA and SQIVND (reference sequence). The CDR3 sequence: CASSIGSPDTQYF. The CDR3, as DNA: TGTGCCAGTAGTATTGGATCCCCAGATACGCAGTATTTT.

V is TRBV7-9 and J is TRBJ2-1; 12 positions agree with TRBD2. V lost 4 bases and J lost 7; bases outside the gene matches: 5. The germline V gene has CDR1 SEHNR and CDR2 FQNEAQ (reference sequence). This CDR3 spans 15 amino acids. The CDR3 sequence is CASSSTSGGKNEQFF. CDR3 nucleotides: TGTGCCAGCAGCTCTACTAGCGGGGGGAAGAATGAGCAGTTCTTC.

This rearrangement joins TRBV7-6 to TRBJ2-7, with D unresolved. The CDR3 spans 12 residues. With 5 bases removed from V and 6 bases from J, the gap between germline ends came to 11 bases. From germline, CDR1 is SGHVS and CDR2 FNYEAQ. CDR3 DNA: TGTGCCAGCAGCCCATTTTGGGGCGAGCAGTACTTC. Its translation is CASSPFWGEQYF.

J is TRBJ1-1 and V is TRBV6-1; maybe TRBD1 (6 bases). V was trimmed by 7 bases and J by 5 bases, leaving 17 bases between them. This CDR3 region has 14 residues. Germline V gives CDR1 MNHNS, CDR2 SASEGT. CDR3 loop: CASTNWGGRTEAFF. In nucleotides, the CDR3 is TGTGCCAGCACCAACTGGGGGGGCCGGACTGAAGCTTTCTTT.

The V gene is TRBV6-6, the J gene TRBJ2-2; no definite D call. This CDR3 is 10 amino acids long. CDR1 is MNHNY and CDR2 is SVGAGI in the germline V gene (reference sequence). The V gene lost 8 bases and the J gene lost 7 bases, with 5 bases spanning the gap. In DNA form, the CDR3 reads TGTGCCAGCCTCAGCGGGGAGCTGTTTTTT. It translates to CASLSGELFF.

This clonotype was counted a few times. The rearrangement links TRBV5-6 to TRBJ2-5; TRBD1 aligns across 7 bases. The CDR3 has 15 amino acids. V gave up 5 bases and J gave up 5 bases; unmatched junction bases: 12. Per the germline V gene, CDR1 is SGHDT and CDR2 is YYEEEE. CDR3: CASSLEGGLYETQYF. The CDR3 bases are TGTGCCAGCAGTCTGGAAGGGGGCCTTTATGAGACCCAGTACTTC.

The chain joins TRBV6-5 to TRBJ2-5; TRBD1 matches at 8 bases. The CDR3 runs 14 residues. Per germline, CDR1 MNHEY and CDR2 SVGAGI. V gave up 4 bases and J gave up 2 bases; unmatched junction bases: 3. The CDR3 loop reads CASSFRTGQETQYF. CDR3 nucleotide sequence: TGTGCCAGCAGTTTCCGGACAGGGCAAGAGACCCAGTACTTC.

This sequence joins TRBV6-5 and TRBJ2-7, with a possible D match to TRBD2 (5 bases). V lost 5 bases and J 3 bases, leaving 14 bases between the germline ends. CDR3 length: 14 residues. Germline-derived CDR1 and CDR2 are MNHEY and SVGAGI. CDR3 amino acids: CASSLIAWFYEQYF. For the CDR3, the DNA is TGTGCCAGCAGTCTAATAGCGTGGTTCTACGAGCAGTACTTC.

This clonotype came up a few times. The chain recombines TRBV7-9 with TRBJ1-4; D gene ambiguous. The germline gives CDR1 SEHNR, CDR2 FQNEAQ (reference sequence). There are 15 residues in the CDR3. V shed 0 bases and J shed 8 bases, with 13 bases lying between them. In DNA, the CDR3 is TGTGCCAGCAGCTTAGCGTCTGGTGGAGTGGAAAAACTGTTTTTT. Protein product: CASSLASGGVEKLFF.

This clonotype has just a few counts. The V and J genes are TRBV7-2 and TRBJ2-7; D is possibly TRBD2 (6 bases). The CDR3 loop spans 14 amino acids. V was trimmed by 3 bases and J by 1 base, leaving 10 bases between them. Germline CDR1 reads SGHTA; CDR2 reads FQGNSA. DNA for the CDR3: TGTGCCAGCAGCTTGGACTATCCTTCCTACGAGCAGTACGTC. Its protein product is CASSLDYPSYEQYV.